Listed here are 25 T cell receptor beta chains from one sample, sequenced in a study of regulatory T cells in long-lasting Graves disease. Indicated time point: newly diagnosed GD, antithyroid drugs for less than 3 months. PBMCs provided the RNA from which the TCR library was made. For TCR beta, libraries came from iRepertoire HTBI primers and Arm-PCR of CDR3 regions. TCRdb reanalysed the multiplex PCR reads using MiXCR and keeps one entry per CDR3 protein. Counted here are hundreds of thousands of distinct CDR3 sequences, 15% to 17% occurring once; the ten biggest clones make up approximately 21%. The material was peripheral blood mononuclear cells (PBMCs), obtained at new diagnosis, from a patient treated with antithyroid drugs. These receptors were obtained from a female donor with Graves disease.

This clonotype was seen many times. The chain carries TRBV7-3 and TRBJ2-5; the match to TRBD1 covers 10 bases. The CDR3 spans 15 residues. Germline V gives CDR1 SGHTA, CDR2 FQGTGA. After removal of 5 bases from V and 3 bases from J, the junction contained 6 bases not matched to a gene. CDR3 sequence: CASSAPGQGKETQYF. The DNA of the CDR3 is TGTGCCAGCAGCGCGCCGGGACAGGGGAAAGAGACCCAGTACTTC.

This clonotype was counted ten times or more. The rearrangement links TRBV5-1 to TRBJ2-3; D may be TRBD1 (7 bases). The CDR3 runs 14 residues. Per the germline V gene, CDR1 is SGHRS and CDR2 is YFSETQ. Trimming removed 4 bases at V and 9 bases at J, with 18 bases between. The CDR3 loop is CASSAGQQGGTQYF. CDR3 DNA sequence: TGCGCCAGCAGCGCGGGACAGCAGGGGGGCACGCAGTATTTT.

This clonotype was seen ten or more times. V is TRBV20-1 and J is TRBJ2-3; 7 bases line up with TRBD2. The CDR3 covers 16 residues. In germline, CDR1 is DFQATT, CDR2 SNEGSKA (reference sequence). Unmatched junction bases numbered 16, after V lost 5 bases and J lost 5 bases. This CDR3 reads CSAGPISGLGGDTQYF. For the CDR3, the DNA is TGCAGTGCTGGACCGATTAGCGGGCTAGGTGGAGATACGCAGTATTTT.

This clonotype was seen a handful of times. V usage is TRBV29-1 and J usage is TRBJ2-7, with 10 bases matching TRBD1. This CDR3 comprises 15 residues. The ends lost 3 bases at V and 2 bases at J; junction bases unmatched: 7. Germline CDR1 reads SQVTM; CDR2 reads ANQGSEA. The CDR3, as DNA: TGCAGCGTTGAGTTCCGGGACAGGGGTCCCTACGAGCAGTACTTC. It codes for CSVEFRDRGPYEQYF.

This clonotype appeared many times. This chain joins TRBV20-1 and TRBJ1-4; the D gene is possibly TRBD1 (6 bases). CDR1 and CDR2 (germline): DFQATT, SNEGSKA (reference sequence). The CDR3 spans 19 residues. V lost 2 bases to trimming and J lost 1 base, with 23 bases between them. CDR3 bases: TGCAGTGCTAGATTTTTGGGGGGCGAAGGGTTTGAAACTAATGAAAAACTGTTTTTT. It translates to CSARFLGGEGFETNEKLFF.

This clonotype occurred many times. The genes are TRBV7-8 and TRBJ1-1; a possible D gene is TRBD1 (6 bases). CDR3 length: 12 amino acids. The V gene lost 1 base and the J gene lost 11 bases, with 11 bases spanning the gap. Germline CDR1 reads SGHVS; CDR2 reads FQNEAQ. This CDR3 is CASSLGGRGAFF. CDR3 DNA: TGTGCCAGCAGCTTAGGGGGGCGCGGGGCTTTCTTT.

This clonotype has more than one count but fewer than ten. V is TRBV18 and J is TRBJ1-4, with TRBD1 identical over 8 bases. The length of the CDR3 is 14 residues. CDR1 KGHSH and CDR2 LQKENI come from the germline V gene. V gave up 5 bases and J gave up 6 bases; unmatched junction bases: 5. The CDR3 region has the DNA TGTGCCAGCTCAAGGACAGGGATAGATGAAAAACTGTTTTTT. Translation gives CASSRTGIDEKLFF.

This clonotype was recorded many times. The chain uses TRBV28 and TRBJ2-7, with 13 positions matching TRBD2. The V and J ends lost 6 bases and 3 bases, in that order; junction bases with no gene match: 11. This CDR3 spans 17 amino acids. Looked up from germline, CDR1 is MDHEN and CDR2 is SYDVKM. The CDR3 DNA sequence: TGTGCCAGCAGAACCGGGACTAGCGGGACGATCCGCTACGAGCAGTACTTC. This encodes CASRTGTSGTIRYEQYF.

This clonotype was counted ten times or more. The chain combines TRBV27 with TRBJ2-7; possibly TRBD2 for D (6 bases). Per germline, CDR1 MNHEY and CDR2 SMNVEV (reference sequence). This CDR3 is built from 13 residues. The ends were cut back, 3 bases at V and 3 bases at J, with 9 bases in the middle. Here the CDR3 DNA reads TGTGCCAGCAGTTTGGGAGGAAACTACGAGCAGTACTTC. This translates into CASSLGGNYEQYF.

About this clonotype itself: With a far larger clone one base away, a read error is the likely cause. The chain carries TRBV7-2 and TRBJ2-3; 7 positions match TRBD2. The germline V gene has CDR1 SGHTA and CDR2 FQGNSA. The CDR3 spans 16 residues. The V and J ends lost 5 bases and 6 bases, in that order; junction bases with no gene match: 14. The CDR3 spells CASSRRAGRATDTQYF. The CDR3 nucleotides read TGTGCCAGCAGCAGAAGAGCGGGAAGAGCCACCGATACGCAGTATTTT.

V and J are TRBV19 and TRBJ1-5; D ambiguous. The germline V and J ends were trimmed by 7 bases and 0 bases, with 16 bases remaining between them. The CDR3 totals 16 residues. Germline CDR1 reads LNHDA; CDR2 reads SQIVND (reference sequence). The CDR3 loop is CASTLTAGGSNQPQHF. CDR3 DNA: TGTGCCAGTACCCTAACGGCAGGAGGTAGCAATCAGCCCCAGCATTTT.

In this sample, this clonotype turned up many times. The CDR3 DNA reads TGCGCCAGCAGCTTGGCTCTAGCGGGAGTGGGGAGTGAGCAGTTCTTC. Encoded protein: CASSLALAGVGSEQFF. The chain uses TRBV5-1 and TRBJ2-1; TRBD2 agrees at 10 bases. The CDR3 has 16 residues. Trimming took 0 bases from V and 9 from J; bases not matched to a gene: 9. Germline CDR1 SGHRS, CDR2 YFSETQ.

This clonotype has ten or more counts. CDR3 coding DNA: TGTGCCAGCAGCACCTCGTTGGGTTCACCCCTCCACTTT. This encodes CASSTSLGSPLHF. This chain uses TRBV11-2 with TRBJ1-6; D unresolved. CDR3 length equals 13 residues. The V and J ends lost 5 bases and 9 bases respectively, with 11 bases between them. Per the germline V gene, CDR1 is SGHAT and CDR2 is FQNNGV.

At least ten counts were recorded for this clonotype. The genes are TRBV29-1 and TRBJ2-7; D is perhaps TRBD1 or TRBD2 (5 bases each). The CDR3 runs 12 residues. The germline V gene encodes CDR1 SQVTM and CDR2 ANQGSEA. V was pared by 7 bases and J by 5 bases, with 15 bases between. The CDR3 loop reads CSARDGINEQYF. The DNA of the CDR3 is TGCAGCGCCCGGGACGGCATCAACGAGCAGTACTTC.

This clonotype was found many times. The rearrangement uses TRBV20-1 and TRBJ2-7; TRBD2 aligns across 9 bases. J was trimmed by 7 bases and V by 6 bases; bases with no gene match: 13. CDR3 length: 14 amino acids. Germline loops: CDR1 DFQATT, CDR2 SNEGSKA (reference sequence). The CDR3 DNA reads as TGCAGTGCCCCGGCGGGGGGGCCCGACGGGGAGCAGTACTTC. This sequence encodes CSAPAGGPDGEQYF.

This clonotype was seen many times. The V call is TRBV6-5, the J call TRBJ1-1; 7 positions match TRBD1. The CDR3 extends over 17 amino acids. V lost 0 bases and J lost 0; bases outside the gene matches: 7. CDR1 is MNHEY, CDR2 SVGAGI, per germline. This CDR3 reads CASSYSAGGEMNTEAFF. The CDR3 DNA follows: TGTGCCAGCAGTTACTCAGCAGGGGGTGAAATGAACACTGAAGCTTTCTTT.

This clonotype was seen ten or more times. The CDR3 DNA reads as TGTGCCAGCAGAGGGACGGATGAATATCAGCCCCAGCATTTT. Protein sequence: CASRGTDEYQPQHF. V and J are TRBV2 and TRBJ1-5; the D gene is possibly TRBD1 (5 bases). Germline V gene lookup returns CDR1 SNHLY and CDR2 FYNNEI. The CDR3 runs 14 residues. V lost 6 bases to trimming and J lost 5 bases, with 14 bases between them. Filled out from reference TRBV2 and TRBJ1-5, the complete variable domain reads EPEVTQTPSHQVTQMGQEVILRCVPISNHLYFYWYRQILGQKVEFLVSFYNNEISEKSEIFDDQFSVERPDGSNFTLKIRSTKLEDSAMYFCASRGTDEYQPQHFGDGTRLSIL.

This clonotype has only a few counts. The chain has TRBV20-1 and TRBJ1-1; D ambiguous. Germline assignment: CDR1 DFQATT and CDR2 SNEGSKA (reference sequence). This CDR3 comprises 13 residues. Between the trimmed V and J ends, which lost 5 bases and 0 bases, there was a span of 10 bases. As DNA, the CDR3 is TGCAGTGCTCTAGCGCATATGAACACTGAAGCTTTCTTT. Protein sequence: CSALAHMNTEAFF.

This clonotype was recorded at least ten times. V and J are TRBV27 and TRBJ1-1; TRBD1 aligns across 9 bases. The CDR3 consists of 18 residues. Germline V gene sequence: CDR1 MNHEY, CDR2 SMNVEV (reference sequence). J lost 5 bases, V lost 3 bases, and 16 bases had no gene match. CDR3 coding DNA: TGTGCCAGCAGTTTTAGGTCGAGGACAGGGGAAGGTGGGACTGAAGCTTTCTTT. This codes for CASSFRSRTGEGGTEAFF.

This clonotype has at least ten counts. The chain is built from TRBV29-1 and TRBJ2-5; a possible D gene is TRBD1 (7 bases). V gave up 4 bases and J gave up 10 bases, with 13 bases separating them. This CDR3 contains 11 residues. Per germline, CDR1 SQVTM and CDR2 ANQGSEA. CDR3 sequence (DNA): TGCAGCGTTGCAGGGGGGCCGGACCAGTACTTC. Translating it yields CSVAGGPDQYF.

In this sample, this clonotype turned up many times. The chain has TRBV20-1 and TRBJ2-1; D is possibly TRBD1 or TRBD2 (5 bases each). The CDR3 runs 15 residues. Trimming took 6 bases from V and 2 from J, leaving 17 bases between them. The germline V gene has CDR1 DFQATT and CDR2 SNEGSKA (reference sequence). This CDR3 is CSAKQRDGTYNEQFF. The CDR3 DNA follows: TGCAGTGCCAAGCAACGGGACGGAACCTACAATGAGCAGTTCTTC.

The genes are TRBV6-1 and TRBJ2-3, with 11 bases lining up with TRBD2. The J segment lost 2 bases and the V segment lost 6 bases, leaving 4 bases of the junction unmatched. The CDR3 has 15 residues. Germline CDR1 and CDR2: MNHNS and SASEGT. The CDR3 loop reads CASRRLAGTTDTQYF. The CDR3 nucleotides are TGTGCCAGCAGAAGACTAGCGGGGACCACAGATACGCAGTATTTT.

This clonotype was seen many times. The CDR3 bases are TGCGCCAGCAGCTTGGGACAGATCGACAGGGTGAGAGGGGAAGCTTTCTTT. The encoded protein is CASSLGQIDRVRGEAFF. The chain uses TRBV5-1 and TRBJ1-1, with 7 bases fitting TRBD1. Trimming took 0 bases from V and 8 from J; bases not matched to a gene: 16. CDR3 size: 17 residues. CDR1 is SGHRS and CDR2 is YFSETQ in the germline V gene.

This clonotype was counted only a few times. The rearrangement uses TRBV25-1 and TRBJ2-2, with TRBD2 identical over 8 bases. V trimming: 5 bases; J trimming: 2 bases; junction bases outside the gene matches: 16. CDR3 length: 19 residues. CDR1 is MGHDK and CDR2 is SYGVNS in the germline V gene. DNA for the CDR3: TGTGCCAGCAGTCCAAAATTCGAGATAGCGGGACTAAACACCGGGGAGCTGTTTTTT. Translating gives CASSPKFEIAGLNTGELFF.

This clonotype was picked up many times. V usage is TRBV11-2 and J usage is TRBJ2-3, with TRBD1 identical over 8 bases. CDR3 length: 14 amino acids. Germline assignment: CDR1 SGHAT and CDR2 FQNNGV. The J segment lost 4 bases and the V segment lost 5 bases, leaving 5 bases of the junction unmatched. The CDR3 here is CASSRTGGADTQYF. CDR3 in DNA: TGTGCCAGCAGCCGTACAGGGGGAGCAGATACGCAGTATTTT. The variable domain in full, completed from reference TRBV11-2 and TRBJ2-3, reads EAGVAQSPRYKIIEKRQSVAFWCNPISGHATLYWYQQILGQGPKLLIQFQNNGVVDDSQLPKDRFSAERLKGVDSTLKIQPAKLEDSAVYLCASSRTGGADTQYFGPGTRLTVL.